The clone carrying this T cell receptor (beta chain) was detected ten times or more. As yet, its antigen is unknown. These data are taken from a study of Graves' ophthalmopathy and Graves' hyperthyroidism. RNA transcripts yielded amplified TCR beta CDR3 regions. The library came from an HTBI-primed first-round RT-PCR and a second-round multiplex PCR. TCRdb redid the calling of the multiplex PCR reads with MiXCR, one entry per CDR3 protein. The sample consists of 360,000 or so distinct CDR3 sequences, roughly 18% of them appearing once. Study-wide points: Blood repertoires reportedly contained most expanded thyroid clonotypes above 0.001 frequency.

The CDR3 is 13 residues long. V was shortened by 7 bases and J by 7 bases, with 14 bases between the two germline ends. This chain links TRBV12-3 or TRBV12-4 with TRBJ1-5, with TRBD1 as a possible D gene (5 bases). Sequenced material: peripheral blood. The sequence came from a woman aged 18-29 years with Graves' ophthalmopathy. As DNA, the CDR3 is TGTGCCAGCACCCAGGGCCCTAGGCAGCCCCAGCATTTT. Residues: CASTQGPRQPQHF.